The next 21 T cell receptor beta chains were all read from a single sample in a study of cytomegalovirus exposure and HLA in healthy donors. In the PCR, 60 Vbeta and 13 Jbeta primers were used. Clones were read by immunoSEQ multiplex PCR, and TCRdb kept only the in-frame ones, dropping some. The profile shows about 260,000 clones, around four fifths of them singletons. The specimen sequenced was PBMCs. The receptors originated from a woman aged 40 to 50 in good health and CMV-seropositive.

This clone was seen more than once but under ten times. This chain links TRBV30 with TRBJ1-1, with 7 bases identical to TRBD1. With V trimmed by 6 bases and J by 10 bases, 8 bases remained unmatched. Per germline, CDR1 GTSNPN and CDR2 SVGIG (reference sequence). The CDR3 length is 11 residues. This CDR3 is CACRLTGRAFF. For the CDR3, the DNA is TGTGCCTGCCGTTTGACAGGGAGAGCTTTCTTT.

V gene TRBV28 combines with J gene TRBJ2-1; TRBD1 matches 9 bases. Germline loops: CDR1 MDHEN, CDR2 SYDVKM. J was trimmed by 7 bases and V by 2 bases; bases with no gene match: 6. The CDR3 sequence is 15 residues long. The CDR3, as DNA: TGTGCCAGCAGTTTAGGGGGACAGGGTAAAAATGAGCAGTTCTTC. It yields the protein CASSLGGQGKNEQFF.

The chain couples TRBV14 to TRBJ2-7; D is unclear. V was cut by 6 bases and J by 5 bases, with 8 bases left in between. Germline V gene data show CDR1 as SGHDN and CDR2 as FVKESK. CDR3 length: 11 residues. CDR3 loop: CASSHSNEQYF. In DNA form, the CDR3 reads TGTGCCAGCAGTCACTCTAACGAGCAGTACTTC.

The chain has TRBV4-1 and TRBJ2-5; 12 nucleotides line up with TRBD2. The germline gives CDR1 MGHRA, CDR2 YSYEKL. Germline trimming cut 1 base from V and 1 base from J; bases unmatched to any gene: 4. This CDR3 is built from 17 residues. CDR3 sequence reads: CASSQAQTSGGQETQYF. For the CDR3, the DNA is TGCGCCAGCAGCCAAGCCCAGACTAGCGGGGGCCAAGAGACCCAGTACTTC.

The chain joins TRBV27 to TRBJ2-2; 10 nucleotides line up with TRBD2. This CDR3 is 15 amino acids long. V lost 3 bases, J lost 5 bases, and 3 bases stayed unmatched. The germline CDR1 and CDR2 sequences are MNHEY and SMNVEV (reference sequence). CDR3 coding DNA: TGTGCCAGCAGTTTGGGACTAGCGTGGACCGGGGAGCTGTTTTTT. It translates to CASSLGLAWTGELFF.

This clone was seen a single time. The CDR3 spells CASSYSGQVYNSPLHF. The CDR3 DNA sequence: TGTGCCAGCAGTTACTCCGGACAGGTGTATAATTCACCCCTCCACTTT. The V and J genes are TRBV6-5 and TRBJ1-6; 7 nucleotides agree with TRBD1. CDR1 and CDR2 (germline): MNHEY, SVGAGI. V lost 0 bases and J lost 4; bases outside the gene matches: 3. The CDR3 extends over 16 amino acids.

The chain couples TRBV5-1 to TRBJ2-5, with 9 bases fitting TRBD1. Trimming removed 4 bases from V and 5 bases from J; junction bases left unmatched: 12. Germline V lookup: CDR1 SGHRS, CDR2 YFSETQ. CDR3 length equals 16 residues. The DNA of the CDR3 is TGCGCCAGCAGCACCCGCGGGACAGGGTCGGAGGAGACCCAGTACTTC. Translation: CASSTRGTGSEETQYF. The full variable domain, its missing parts supplied by reference TRBV5-1 and TRBJ2-5, is KAGVTQTPRYLIKTRGQQVTLSCSPISGHRSVSWYQQTPGQGLQFLFEYFSETQRNKGNFPGRFSGRQFSNSRSEMNVSTLELGDSALYLCASSTRGTGSEETQYFGPGTRLLVL.

V gene TRBV2 combines with J gene TRBJ1-2; the D gene is possibly TRBD1 (6 bases). Germline V gene data show CDR1 as SNHLY and CDR2 as FYNNEI. The CDR3 is 13 residues long. The V end lost 6 bases, the J end lost 8 bases, and 16 bases lay between the germline ends. CDR3 amino acids: CASRERGAGGYTF. DNA of the CDR3: TGTGCCAGCAGGGAGCGGGGGGCGGGGGGCTACACCTTC. The full variable domain, rest sourced from reference TRBV2 and TRBJ1-2, is EPEVTQTPSHQVTQMGQEVILRCVPISNHLYFYWYRQILGQKVEFLVSFYNNEISEKSEIFDDQFSVERPDGSNFTLKIRSTKLEDSAMYFCASRERGAGGYTFGSGTRLTVV.

A single count supports this clone. V usage is TRBV9 and J usage is TRBJ2-3; 11 bases align to TRBD2. V was pared by 2 bases and J by 2 bases, with 4 bases of the junction left unmatched. The germline V gene has CDR1 SGDLS and CDR2 YYNGEE. The CDR3 contains 16 residues. The CDR3 bases are TGTGCCAGCAGCGTCCGACTAGCGGGACCCACAGATACGCAGTATTTT. As protein: CASSVRLAGPTDTQYF.

The J gene is TRBJ2-7, the V gene TRBV19; weak D call: TRBD1 (5 bases). CDR3 length: 16 amino acids. Looked up from germline, CDR1 is LNHDA and CDR2 is SQIVND (reference sequence). V was cut by 6 bases and J by 0 bases, with 18 bases left in between. In nucleotides, the CDR3 is TGTGCCAGTAGCCTGGAGCAGGGCCTCGCCTCCTACGAGCAGTACTTC. Translating gives CASSLEQGLASYEQYF.

This chain joins TRBV25-1 and TRBJ1-2; a possible D gene is TRBD1 (5 bases). Deletions cut 1 base from V and 4 bases from J, with 10 bases between. The CDR3 is 14 residues long. CDR1 is MGHDK and CDR2 is SYGVNS in the germline V gene. CDR3 coding DNA: TGTGCCAGCAGTGAATCTACAGGCACCTATGGCTACACCTTC. The encoded protein is CASSESTGTYGYTF.

The rearrangement joins TRBV5-6 to TRBJ1-1, with D unclear. V lost 4 bases, J lost 7 bases, and 14 bases lay in between. Germline-derived CDR1 and CDR2 are SGHDT and YYEEEE. The CDR3 totals 13 residues. The CDR3 DNA follows: TGTGCCAGCAGCCTGGCGGGAGGGCATGAAGCTTTCTTT. Residues: CASSLAGGHEAFF.

This clone was picked up a small number of times. The V gene is TRBV25-1, the J gene TRBJ2-7, with D possibly TRBD2 on 6 matching bases. CDR3 length: 10 amino acids. In germline, CDR1 is MGHDK, CDR2 SYGVNS. With 6 bases removed from V and 13 bases from J, the gap between germline ends came to 13 bases. CDR3 sequence: CASSRGDFYF. Written as DNA, the CDR3 is TGTGCCAGCAGCCGTGGGGACTTTTACTTC.

DNA of the CDR3: TGCAGCGTTGAAATTGCGACGGGGACTGAAGCTTTCTTT. This encodes CSVEIATGTEAFF. The chain employs TRBV29-1 and TRBJ1-1; D is undetermined. The length of the CDR3 is 13 residues. The germline CDR1 and CDR2 sequences are SQVTM and ANQGSEA. V lost 2 bases and J lost 5, with 12 bases in between.

The chain uses TRBV6-6 and TRBJ1-2; 8 nucleotides line up with TRBD1. The CDR3 consists of 12 residues. Germline CDR1 reads MNHNY; CDR2 reads SVGAGI (reference sequence). Trimming at V came to 6 bases and at J to 5 bases, leaving 2 bases not matched to a gene. The CDR3, as DNA: TGTGCCAGCAGGGACAGGGCGTATGGCTACACCTTC. This codes for CASRDRAYGYTF.

V usage is TRBV9 and J usage is TRBJ2-7, with D perhaps TRBD2 (6 bases). Trimming removed 3 bases from V and 6 bases from J, with 13 bases in between. This CDR3 comprises 13 residues. Germline CDR1 and CDR2: SGDLS and YYNGEE. CDR3 amino acids: CASSAVGAGEQYF. As DNA, the CDR3 is TGTGCCAGCAGCGCGGTGGGAGCGGGCGAGCAGTACTTC. The full variable domain, completed using reference TRBV9 and TRBJ2-7, is DSGVTQTPKHLITATGQRVTLRCSPRSGDLSVYWYQQSLDQGLQFLIQYYNGEERAKGNILERFSAQQFPDLHSELNLSSLELGDSALYFCASSAVGAGEQYFGPGTRLTVT.

The gene calls are TRBV11-3 and TRBJ2-7; TRBD1 agrees at 8 bases. V was pared by 1 base and J by 7 bases, with 6 bases of the junction left unmatched. CDR1 and CDR2 from the germline V gene are SGHNT and YENEEA. The CDR3 spans 14 residues. The CDR3 DNA sequence: TGTGCCAGCAGCTTAGTCCAGGGGGCGAGGGAGCAGTACTTC. Its translation is CASSLVQGAREQYF. Full variable domain (outside the CDR3, taken from reference TRBV11-3 and TRBJ2-7): EAGVVQSPRYKIIEKKQPVAFWCNPISGHNTLYWYLQNLGQGPELLIRYENEEAVDDSQLPKDRFSAERLKGVDSTLKIQPAELGDSAVYLCASSLVQGAREQYFGPGTRLTVT.

Only a few counts were recorded for this clone. The rearrangement links TRBV18 to TRBJ1-1; D perhaps matches TRBD1 (6 bases). The CDR3 is made up of 13 amino acids. Trimming took off 0 bases at V and 9 bases at J, with 11 bases between the two ends. Germline values: CDR1 KGHSH, CDR2 LQKENI. CDR3 region: CASSPPAGEKAFF. Here the CDR3 DNA reads TGTGCCAGCTCACCACCTGCAGGGGAGAAAGCTTTCTTT.

This clone was recorded once. This chain links TRBV6-5 with TRBJ2-5; 9 bases align to TRBD2. The trim removed 6 bases at V and 2 bases at J, leaving 4 bases unmatched. CDR3 length: 14 amino acids. Per the germline V gene, CDR1 is MNHEY and CDR2 is SVGAGI. The CDR3 region has the DNA TGTGCCAGCAGGTTTGCGGGAGGGCAAGAGACCCAGTACTTC. Residues: CASRFAGGQETQYF.

The chain couples TRBV19 to TRBJ2-7; a possible D gene is TRBD2 (5 bases). This CDR3 spans 16 amino acids. Per germline, CDR1 LNHDA and CDR2 SQIVND (reference sequence). The V end lost 3 bases, the J end lost 2 bases, and 17 bases lay between the germline ends. The DNA for the CDR3 is TGTGCCAGTAGTATGTGCCCAGCGGAGACGGCCTACGAGCAGTACTTC. Its translation is CASSMCPAETAYEQYF.

The chain links TRBV5-1 to TRBJ1-5; 7 bases match TRBD1. In germline, CDR1 is SGHRS, CDR2 YFSETQ. This CDR3 contains 15 residues. V trimming: 0 bases; J trimming: 5 bases; junction bases outside the gene matches: 5. The CDR3 loop reads CASSLGDREDQPQHF. The CDR3 coding sequence is TGCGCCAGCAGCTTGGGTGACAGGGAGGATCAGCCCCAGCATTTT.